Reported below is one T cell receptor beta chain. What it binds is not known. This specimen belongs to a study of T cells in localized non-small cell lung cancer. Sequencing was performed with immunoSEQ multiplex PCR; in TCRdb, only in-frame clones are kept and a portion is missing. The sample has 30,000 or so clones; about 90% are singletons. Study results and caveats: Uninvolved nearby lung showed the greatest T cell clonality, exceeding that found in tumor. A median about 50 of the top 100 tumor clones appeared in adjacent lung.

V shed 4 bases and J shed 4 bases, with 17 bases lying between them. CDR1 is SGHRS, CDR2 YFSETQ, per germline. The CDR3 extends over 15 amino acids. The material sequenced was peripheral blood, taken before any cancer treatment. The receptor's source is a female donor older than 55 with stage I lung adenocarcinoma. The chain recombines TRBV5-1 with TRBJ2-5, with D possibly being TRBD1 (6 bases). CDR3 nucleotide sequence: TGCGCCAGCAGCCCAGGGGACCGAGGTATAGAGACCCAGTACTTC. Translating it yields CASSPGDRGIETQYF.